A selection of T cell receptor beta chains follows, all from one sample in a study of T cell repertoires in cytomegalovirus infection. Via MiXCR, TCRdb re-called the reads, giving one row per CDR3 protein. In the table there are approximately 70,000 distinct CDR3 sequences, 3.5% to 4% of which are singletons. Material for sequencing was PBMCs. These receptors were obtained from a human donor in good health (CMV status not recorded). Some clones in this sample may be carry-over from other donors' samples. CDR3s include the opening cysteine and the closing phenylalanine or tryptophan. Each record gives: CDR3 DNA, CDR3 protein, clone size, J gene, V gene, D gene. A D gene is named only where the DNA matches it firmly. The size of a clone is reported for some rows only, either as once, few or many, or as a class for expanded clones.

TGTGCCAGCAGCTCACAGAGGAACACTGAAGCTTTCTTT CASSSQRNTEAFF many TRBJ1-1 TRBV7-2 -
TGTGCCAGCAGCCCCGGGGGGCATGAAAAACTGTTTTTT CASSPGGHEKLFF many TRBJ1-4 TRBV7-2 -
TGCGCCAGCAGCTACAGGGAATGGACAGATACGCAGTATTTT CASSYREWTDTQYF many TRBJ2-3 TRBV5-1 -
TGTGCCAGCAGCTGGGACAGAAGCTCCTACAATGAGCAGTTCTTC CASSWDRSSYNEQFF many TRBJ2-1 TRBV7-8 TRBD1
TGTGCCAGCAGCCCGCGAGGTGGACAGGGTAAGACTGAAGCTTTCTTT CASSPRGGQGKTEAFF many TRBJ1-1 TRBV7-3 TRBD1
TGTGCCAGCAGCAGCCGGAGTTTCCCCTCACCCCTCCACTTT CASSSRSFPSPLHF many TRBJ1-6 TRBV28 -
TGTGCCAGCAGCTTGCGGGTTAACTATGGCTACACCTTC CASSLRVNYGYTF many TRBJ1-2 TRBV5-6 -
TGTGCCACCAGCAGAGTTACCGGGGAGCTGTTTTTT CATSRVTGELFF many TRBJ2-2 TRBV15 -
TGTGCCAGCAGCCCCGCGGGGGGACGGCTGGCGACCCAGTACTTC CASSPAGGRLATQYF many TRBJ2-5 TRBV6-5 TRBD2
TGTGCCAGCAGTGAAGGGGGAGGGGATCAGCCCCAGCATTTT CASSEGGGDQPQHF many TRBJ1-5 TRBV6-1 -
TGTGCCAGCAGGAGGACTAGCGGGAGGTTTTCCTACAATGAGCAGTTCTTC CASRRTSGRFSYNEQFF many TRBJ2-1 TRBV6-1 TRBD2
TGCGCCAGCAGCCAACGCGGCAGAGACAGCGTTCGGGCCCACCGGGAGACCCAGTACTTC CASSQRGRDSVRAHRETQYF - TRBJ2-5 TRBV4-1 -
TGTGCCAGCAGCCAGGCGTCTTCCCCACCCCTCCACTTT CASSQASSPPLHF many TRBJ1-6 TRBV7-8 -
TGTGCCACCCGTAATGGGGGTACGAACACCGGGGAGCTGTTTTTT CATRNGGTNTGELFF many TRBJ2-2 TRBV10-3 -
TGCGCCAGCAGTGAATCTGGATATGGGGATCAGCCCCAGCATTTT CASSESGYGDQPQHF many TRBJ1-5 TRBV10-2 -